This T cell receptor beta chain was recorded in a study of cytomegalovirus exposure and HLA in healthy donors. About the study: One earlier analysis, a look at 180 million or so T cells, found about 100 million unique TCR beta sequences.

The PCR contained 60 Vbeta and 13 Jbeta primers. Sequencing used immunoSEQ multiplex PCR; TCRdb keeps in-frame clones, though not all of them. The data contain some 200,000 clones, roughly 78% of them seen just once; the ten biggest clones take up about 1.4%. Germline lookup yields CDR1 SGHAT and CDR2 FQNNGV. The CDR3 runs to 14 residues. Trimming cost V 2 bases and J 2 bases; bases outside gene matches: 2. The chain recombines TRBV11-2 with TRBJ2-5, with 7 bases fitting TRBD1. This clonotype was obtained from a girl aged 5-17 years in good health and CMV-seropositive. What was sequenced was PBMCs. CDR3 DNA sequence: TGTGCCAGCAGCTTAAGGGGGCTTCAAGAGACCCAGTACTTC. Amino acids: CASSLRGLQETQYF.